Listed here is a single T cell receptor beta chain. This CDR3 region has 15 residues. Germline CDR1 and CDR2: SGDLS and YYNGEE. V lost 1 base, J lost 5 bases, and 4 bases stayed unmatched. The immunoSEQ assay was v3. Clones were read by immunoSEQ multiplex PCR, and TCRdb kept only the in-frame ones, dropping some. The sample shows 25,000 to 30,000 clones, about 60% of them seen only once. The time point: pre-treatment sample, taken before nivolumab and TIL therapy. Tumor tissue came from excised metastases, mostly pleural nodules or supraclavicular lymph nodes. Progressing patients received lymphodepletion, expanded TIL infusion and IL-2. The data were taken from a study of TIL therapy for anti-PD-1-resistant metastatic lung cancer. Study-wide background: Median tumor PD-L1 proportion score was approximately 6.3%.

The TCR sequence derives from a woman aged 30 to 85 with non-small cell lung cancer. This sequence joins TRBV9 and TRBJ2-2; 8 nucleotides match TRBD1. The sequencing used tumor tissue, collected at baseline. The CDR3 DNA reads as TGTGCCAGCAGCGTAAGGACAGGGCATACCGGGGAGCTGTTTTTT. As protein: CASSVRTGHTGELFF.